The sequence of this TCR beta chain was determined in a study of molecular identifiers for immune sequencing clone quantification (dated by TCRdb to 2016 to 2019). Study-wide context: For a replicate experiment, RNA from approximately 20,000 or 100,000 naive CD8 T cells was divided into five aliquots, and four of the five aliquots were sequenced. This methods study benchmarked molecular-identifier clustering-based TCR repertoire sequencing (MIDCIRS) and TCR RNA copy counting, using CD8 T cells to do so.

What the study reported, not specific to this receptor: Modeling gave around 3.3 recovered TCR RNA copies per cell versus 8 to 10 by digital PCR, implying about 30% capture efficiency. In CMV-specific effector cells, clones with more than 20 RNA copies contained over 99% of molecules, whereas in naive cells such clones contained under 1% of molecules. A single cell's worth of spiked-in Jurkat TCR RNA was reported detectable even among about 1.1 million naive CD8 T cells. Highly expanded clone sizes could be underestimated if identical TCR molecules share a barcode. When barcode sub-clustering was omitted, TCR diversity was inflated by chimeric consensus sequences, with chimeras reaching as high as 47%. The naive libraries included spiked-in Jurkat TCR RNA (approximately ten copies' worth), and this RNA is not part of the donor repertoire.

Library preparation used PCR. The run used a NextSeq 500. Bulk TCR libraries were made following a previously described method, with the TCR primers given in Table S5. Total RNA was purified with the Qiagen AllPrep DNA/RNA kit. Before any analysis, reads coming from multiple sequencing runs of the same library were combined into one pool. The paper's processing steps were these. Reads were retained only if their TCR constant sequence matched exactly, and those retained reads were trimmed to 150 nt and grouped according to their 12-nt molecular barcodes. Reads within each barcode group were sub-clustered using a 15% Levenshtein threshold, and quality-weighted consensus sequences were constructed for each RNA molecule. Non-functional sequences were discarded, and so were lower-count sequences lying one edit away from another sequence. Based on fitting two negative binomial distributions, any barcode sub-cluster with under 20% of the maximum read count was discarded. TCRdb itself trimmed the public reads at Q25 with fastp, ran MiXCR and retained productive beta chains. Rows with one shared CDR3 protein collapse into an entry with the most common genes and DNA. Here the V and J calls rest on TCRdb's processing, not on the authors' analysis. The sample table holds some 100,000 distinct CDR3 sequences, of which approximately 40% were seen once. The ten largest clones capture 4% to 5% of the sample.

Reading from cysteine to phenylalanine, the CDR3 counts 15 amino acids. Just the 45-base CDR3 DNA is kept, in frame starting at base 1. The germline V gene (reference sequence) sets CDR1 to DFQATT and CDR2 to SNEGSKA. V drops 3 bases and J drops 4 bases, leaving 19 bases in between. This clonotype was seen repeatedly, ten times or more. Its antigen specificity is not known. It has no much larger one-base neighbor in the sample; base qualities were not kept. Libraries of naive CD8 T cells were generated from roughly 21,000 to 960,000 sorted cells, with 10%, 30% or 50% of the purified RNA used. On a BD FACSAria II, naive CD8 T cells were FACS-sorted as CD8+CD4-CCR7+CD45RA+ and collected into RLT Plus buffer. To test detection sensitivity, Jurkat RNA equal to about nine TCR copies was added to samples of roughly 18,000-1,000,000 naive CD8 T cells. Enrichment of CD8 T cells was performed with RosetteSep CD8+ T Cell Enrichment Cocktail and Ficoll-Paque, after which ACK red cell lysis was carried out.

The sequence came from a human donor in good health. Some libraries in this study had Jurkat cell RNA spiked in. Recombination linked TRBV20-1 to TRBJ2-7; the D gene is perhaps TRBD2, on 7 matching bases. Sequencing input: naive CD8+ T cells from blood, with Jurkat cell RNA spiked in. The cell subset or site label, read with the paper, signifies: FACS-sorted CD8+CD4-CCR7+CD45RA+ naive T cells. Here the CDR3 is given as CSASSRGAGGYEQYF. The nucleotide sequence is TGCAGTGCTAGCAGCCGGGGGGCGGGTGGATACGAGCAGTACTTC.